This is a list of T cell receptor beta chains from one sample in a study of monozygotic twins with inflammatory bowel disease. Each CDR3 protein gets one entry in TCRdb, which reprocessed the 5' RACE reads and gives no DNA. The table lists about 440,000 distinct CDR3 sequences, with roughly 2.2% in the top ten. Sequenced input: blood. The receptor source for this set is a human donor with ulcerative colitis or Crohn's disease, or a healthy co-twin of an affected twin (not recorded which). Each CDR3 is given with its conserved first and last residue. Each record gives: V gene, J gene, CDR3 protein.

TRBV18	TRBJ2-5	CASSPPVGETQYF
TRBV6-1	TRBJ1-5	CASSPRGGSQPQHF
TRBV20-1	TRBJ2-3	CSARTSGAHTQYF
TRBV10-3	TRBJ2-1	CAISESGSMKSSYNEQFF
TRBV6-2/TRBV6-3	TRBJ2-7	CASRGGWHVYEQYF
TRBV7-9	TRBJ2-2	CASSPTGAVPGELFF
TRBV20-1	TRBJ1-2	CSARVSSGPRGYTF
TRBV9	TRBJ2-2	CASRIGDTGELFF
TRBV30	TRBJ2-5	CAWSTAGGETQYF
TRBV12-3/TRBV12-4	TRBJ2-1	CASSQRNRPDNEQFF
TRBV29-1	TRBJ2-4	CSGLVGKNIQYF
TRBV9	TRBJ2-7	CASSELGTGNEQYF
TRBV7-2	TRBJ1-1	CASSLGSLRATEAFF
TRBV10-3	TRBJ2-3	CAISESSVSTDTQYF
TRBV29-1	TRBJ2-7	CSVTGTSGTVGYEQYF